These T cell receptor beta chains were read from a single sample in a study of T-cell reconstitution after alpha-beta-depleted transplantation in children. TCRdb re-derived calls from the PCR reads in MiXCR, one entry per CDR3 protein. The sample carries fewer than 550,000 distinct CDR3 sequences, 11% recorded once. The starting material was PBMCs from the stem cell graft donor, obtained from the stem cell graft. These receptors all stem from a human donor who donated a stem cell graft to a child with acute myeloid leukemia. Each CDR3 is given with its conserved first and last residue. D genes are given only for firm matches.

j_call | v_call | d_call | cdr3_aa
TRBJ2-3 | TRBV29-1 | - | CSVEEPPTDTQYF
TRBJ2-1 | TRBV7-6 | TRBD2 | CASSSTSVNEQFF
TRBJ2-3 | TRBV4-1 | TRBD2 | CASSQESGGPTDTQYF
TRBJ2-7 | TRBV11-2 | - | CASRLQGANRYEQYF
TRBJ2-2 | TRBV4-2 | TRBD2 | CASSQGPGGAAYGELFF
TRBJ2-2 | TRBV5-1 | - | CASSLDREVDTGELFF
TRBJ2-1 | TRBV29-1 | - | CSVERAAPYNEQFF
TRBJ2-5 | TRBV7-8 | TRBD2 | CASSLHRGGETQYF
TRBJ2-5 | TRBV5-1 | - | CASSLAGTAGETQYF
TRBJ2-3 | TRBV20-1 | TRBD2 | CSASNLAGDGTDTQYF
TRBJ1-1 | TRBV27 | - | CASSPPLGGSTEAFF
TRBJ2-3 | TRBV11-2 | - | CASSLGGGFGTQYF
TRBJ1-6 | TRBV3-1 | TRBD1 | CASSLTGSSSPLHF
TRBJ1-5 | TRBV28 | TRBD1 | CASSSLPGQGRQPQHF
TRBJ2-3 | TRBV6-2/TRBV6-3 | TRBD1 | CASSSTGTGPDTQYF
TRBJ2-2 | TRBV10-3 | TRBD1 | CATQGWTGELFF
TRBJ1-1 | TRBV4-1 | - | CASSQDSEELMNTEAFF
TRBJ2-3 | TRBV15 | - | CATSRGGGLTDTQYF
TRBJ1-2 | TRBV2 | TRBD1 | CASNRDRMYGYTF
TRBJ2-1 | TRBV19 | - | CASSKRRGTAYNEQFF
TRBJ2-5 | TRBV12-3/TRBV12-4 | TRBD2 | CASSPGLATTQYF
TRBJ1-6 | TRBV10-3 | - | CAISESGSYNSPLHF
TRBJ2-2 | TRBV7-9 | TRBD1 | CASRATGGGWELFF
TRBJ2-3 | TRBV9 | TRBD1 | CASSVRDSYTDTQYF
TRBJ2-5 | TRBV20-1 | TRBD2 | CSARWTSGETQYF
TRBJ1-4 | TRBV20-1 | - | CSARPLGGTNEKLFF
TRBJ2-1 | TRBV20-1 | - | CSARATDNEQFF
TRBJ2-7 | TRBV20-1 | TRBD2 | CSARAGHGTTKSYEQYF
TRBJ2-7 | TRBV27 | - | CATRQGRYEQYF
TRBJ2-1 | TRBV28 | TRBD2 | CASSRTSDSYNEQFF
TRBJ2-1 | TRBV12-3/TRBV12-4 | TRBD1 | CASSPAPGQAYNEQFF
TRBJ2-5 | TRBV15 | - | CATSYSQETQYF
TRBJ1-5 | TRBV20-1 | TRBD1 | CSATGQGADQPQHF
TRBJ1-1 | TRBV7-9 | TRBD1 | CASSRQGSTEAFF
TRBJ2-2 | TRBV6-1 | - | CASRRDDGWGGELFF
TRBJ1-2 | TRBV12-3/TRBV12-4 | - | CASTTGYYGYTF
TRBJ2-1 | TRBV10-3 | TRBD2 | CAISDATSGYNEQFF
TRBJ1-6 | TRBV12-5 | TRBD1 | CASGLMTGTGGTLHF
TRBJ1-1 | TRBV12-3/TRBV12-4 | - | CASSFLTLEAFF
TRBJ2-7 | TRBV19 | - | CASSIRAGDTYEQYF
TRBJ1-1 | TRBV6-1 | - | CASSGSGVSEAFF
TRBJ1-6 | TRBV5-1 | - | CASSLGDSYSPLHF
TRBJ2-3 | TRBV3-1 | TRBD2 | CASSHRTSGGSTDTQYF
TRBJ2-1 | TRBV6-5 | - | CASSYRQSTEQFF
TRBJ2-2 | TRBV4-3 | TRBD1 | CASSQDRGKRAGELFF
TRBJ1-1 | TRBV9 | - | CASSQRGTGPNTEAFF
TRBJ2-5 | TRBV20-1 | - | CSAKLIKETQYF